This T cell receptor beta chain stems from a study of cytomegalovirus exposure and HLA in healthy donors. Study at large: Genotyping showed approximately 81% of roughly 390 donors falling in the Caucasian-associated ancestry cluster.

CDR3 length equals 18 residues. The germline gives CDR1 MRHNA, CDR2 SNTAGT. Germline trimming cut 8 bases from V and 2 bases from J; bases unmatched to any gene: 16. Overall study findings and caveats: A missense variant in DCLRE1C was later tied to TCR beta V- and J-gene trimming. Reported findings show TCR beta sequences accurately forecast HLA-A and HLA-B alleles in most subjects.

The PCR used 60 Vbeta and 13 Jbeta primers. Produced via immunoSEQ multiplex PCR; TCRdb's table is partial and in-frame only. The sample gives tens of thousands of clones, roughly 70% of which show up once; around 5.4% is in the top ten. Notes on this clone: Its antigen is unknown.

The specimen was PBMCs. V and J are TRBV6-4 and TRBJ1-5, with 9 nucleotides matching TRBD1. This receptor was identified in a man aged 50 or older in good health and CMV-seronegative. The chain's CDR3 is CASQEGDRVESGNQPQHF. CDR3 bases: TGTGCCAGCCAAGAGGGGGACAGGGTAGAGAGTGGCAATCAGCCCCAGCATTTT.